The 12 T cell receptor beta chains in this list originate from one sample, sequenced in a study of human T cells and chemical hapten exposure. TCRdb itself ran the RACE reads through MiXCR, one entry per CDR3 protein. The sample carries about 93,000 distinct CDR3 sequences, 8.5% to 9% recorded once. Time point of the sample: healthy volunteer bleed at 2 weeks. Whole blood, unfractionated, served as the material for total RNA extraction. The sequenced sample was whole blood. These receptors all come from a female donor in good health. Some clones in this sample may be carry-over from other donors' samples.

This clonotype was detected a few times. This chain joins TRBV20-1 and TRBJ1-4; 9 bases map to TRBD1. CDR1 and CDR2 from the germline V gene are DFQATT and SNEGSKA (reference sequence). This CDR3 comprises 15 residues. J gave up 7 bases and V 4 bases, and 10 bases lay outside the gene matches. The CDR3 protein is CSATKWTGEGEKLFF. CDR3 coding DNA: TGCAGTGCTACGAAATGGACAGGGGAGGGTGAAAAACTGTTTTTT.

This clonotype was seen ten or more times. The CDR3 region is CASSSVGGSYEQYF. The CDR3 DNA reads TGTGCCAGCAGTTCCGTCGGGGGCTCCTACGAGCAGTACTTC. This chain connects TRBV27 to TRBJ2-7; D might be TRBD2 (6 bases). CDR1 and CDR2 from the germline V gene are MNHEY and SMNVEV (reference sequence). The CDR3 loop spans 14 amino acids. With 4 bases removed from V and 0 bases from J, the gap between germline ends came to 10 bases.

This clonotype was seen a handful of times. V and J are TRBV2 and TRBJ1-5; TRBD1 might be the D (6 bases). The CDR3 contains 15 residues. CDR1 is SNHLY and CDR2 is FYNNEI in the germline V gene. V was pared by 0 bases and J by 5 bases, with 11 bases between. This CDR3 is CASSEARQVDQPQHF. CDR3 nucleotides: TGTGCCAGCAGTGAAGCCCGACAGGTAGATCAGCCCCAGCATTTT. The full variable domain, with the rest looked up from reference TRBV2 and TRBJ1-5, is EPEVTQTPSHQVTQMGQEVILRCVPISNHLYFYWYRQILGQKVEFLVSFYNNEISEKSEIFDDQFSVERPDGSNFTLKIRSTKLEDSAMYFCASSEARQVDQPQHFGDGTRLSIL.

The table lists this clonotype with a few counts. The genes are TRBV29-1 and TRBJ2-1, with TRBD1 as a possible D gene (6 bases). Per germline, CDR1 SQVTM and CDR2 ANQGSEA. V was cut by 1 base and J by 2 bases, with 12 bases left in between. This CDR3 is built from 15 residues. The CDR3 region is CSVEGGRGTYNEQFF. In DNA form, the CDR3 reads TGCAGCGTTGAAGGCGGCAGGGGAACCTACAATGAGCAGTTCTTC.

This clonotype was observed at least ten times. The chain combines TRBV29-1 with TRBJ2-1; 9 positions match TRBD1. Germline V gene data show CDR1 as SQVTM and CDR2 as ANQGSEA. This CDR3 has 14 amino acids. The J segment lost 7 bases and the V segment lost 2 bases, leaving 6 bases of the junction unmatched. This CDR3 is CSVEPGTGPNEQFF. The CDR3, as DNA: TGCAGCGTTGAACCCGGGACAGGGCCTAATGAGCAGTTCTTC.

V is TRBV15 and J is TRBJ2-1; D is undetermined. Trimming took off 8 bases at V and 1 base at J, with 6 bases between the two ends. Germline CDR1 and CDR2: LNHNV and YYDKDF (reference sequence). The CDR3 runs to 12 residues. CDR3 sequence (DNA): TGTGCCACCGAGCAGTCCTACAATGAGCAGTTCTTC. Its protein product is CATEQSYNEQFF.

This clonotype has at least ten counts. V gene TRBV28 combines with J gene TRBJ1-1; D remains unclear. CDR3 length: 11 amino acids. CDR1 is MDHEN and CDR2 is SYDVKM in the germline V gene. V lost 5 bases, J lost 10 bases, and 11 bases lay in between. The CDR3 loop is CASSLKDRAFF. The CDR3 DNA sequence: TGTGCCAGCAGTCTCAAGGACCGAGCTTTCTTT. Complete variable domain (other parts from reference TRBV28 and TRBJ1-1): DVKVTQSSRYLVKRTGEKVFLECVQDMDHENMFWYRQDPGLGLRLIYFSYDVKMKEKGDIPEGYSVSREKKERFSLILESASTNQTSMYLCASSLKDRAFFGQGTRLTVV.

This clonotype was seen a few times. This chain links TRBV10-3 with TRBJ1-3; weak D call: TRBD1 (5 bases). CDR1 is ENHRY, CDR2 SYGVKD, per germline. The CDR3 is made up of 14 amino acids. V was cut by 11 bases and J by 0 bases, with 14 bases left in between. CDR3 nucleotides: TGTGCCGGCTTGGGGGAGAGCTCTGGAAACACCATATATTTT. This codes for CAGLGESSGNTIYF.

This rearrangement joins TRBV3-1 to TRBJ2-7; 7 nucleotides agree with TRBD2. The CDR3 runs 12 residues. The V segment lost 11 bases and the J segment 4 bases; nucleotides outside the gene matches: 8. Germline V gene data show CDR1 as LGHDT and CDR2 as YNNKEL (reference sequence). CDR3 DNA sequence: TGTGCCTGTGCCGGGGAGGGTTACGAGCAGTACTTC. Amino acids: CACAGEGYEQYF.

This clonotype was recorded at least ten times. The chain couples TRBV7-2 to TRBJ2-3, with 8 bases fitting TRBD2. The CDR3 contains 16 residues. Trimming took 1 base from V and 2 from J; bases not matched to a gene: 5. Germline V gene sequence: CDR1 SGHTA, CDR2 FQGNSA. The CDR3 loop reads CASSLVLAGLTDTQYF. For the CDR3, the DNA is TGTGCCAGCAGCTTAGTCCTAGCGGGCCTCACAGATACGCAGTATTTT.

This chain connects TRBV6-5 to TRBJ1-2; D gene ambiguous. Between the trimmed V and J ends, which lost 0 bases and 2 bases, there was a span of 4 bases. The CDR3 covers 13 residues. From germline, CDR1 is MNHEY and CDR2 SVGAGI. The CDR3 DNA reads TGTGCCAGCAGTTACTCGACGAACTATGGCTACACCTTC. Residues: CASSYSTNYGYTF.

This clonotype was counted a few times. This sequence joins TRBV20-1 and TRBJ2-1, with unresolved D. The V gene lost 1 base and the J gene lost 1 base, with 5 bases spanning the gap. The CDR3 sequence is 13 residues long. The germline gives CDR1 DFQATT, CDR2 SNEGSKA (reference sequence). CDR3 region: CSARADSYNEQFF. For the CDR3, the DNA is TGCAGTGCTAGAGCGGATTCCTACAATGAGCAGTTCTTC.